One and the same sample provided the 11 T cell receptor beta chains below, sequenced in a study of regulatory T cells in long-lasting Graves disease. Sequencing libraries for TCR beta were prepared with iRepertoire HTBI primers and Arm-PCR of CDR3 regions. MiXCR, run by TCRdb on the multiplex PCR reads, gives a single entry per CDR3 protein. The sample has around 450,000 distinct CDR3 sequences; 20% to 25% are singletons. As for time point: persistent/refractory GD, antithyroid drugs over 5 years with positive TRAb. The authors made the TCR library using RNA they extracted from PBMCs. The sequencing here drew on peripheral blood mononuclear cells (PBMCs), taken when the disease was refractory, from a patient treated with antithyroid drugs. The receptors here all came from a female donor with Graves disease.

This clonotype was seen more than once but under ten times. The chain uses TRBV6-2 or TRBV6-3 and TRBJ2-7; D not certain. The CDR3 spans 14 residues. CDR1 and CDR2 (germline): MNHEY, SVGEGT. The V and J ends lost 2 bases and 3 bases respectively, with 11 bases between them. The CDR3 DNA reads as TGTGCCAGCAGTTACGCGTCGATCATCTACGAGCAGTACTTC. Translation: CASSYASIIYEQYF.

This clonotype was counted between two and nine times. The CDR3 spells CASSIFPAEGANVLTF. The CDR3 DNA reads as TGTGCCAGTAGTATCTTCCCGGCGGAAGGGGCCAACGTCCTGACTTTC. This chain links TRBV19 with TRBJ2-6; D remains unclear. Germline V gene data show CDR1 as LNHDA and CDR2 as SQIVND (reference sequence). The CDR3 sequence is 16 residues long. Between the trimmed V and J ends, which lost 3 bases and 4 bases, there was a span of 13 bases.

The V and J genes are TRBV2 and TRBJ2-5, with TRBD1 matching 11 bases. J lost 2 bases, V lost 5 bases, and 7 bases had no gene match. Germline assignment: CDR1 SNHLY and CDR2 FYNNEI. CDR3 length equals 16 residues. The CDR3 DNA is TGTGCCAGCAGTAGAGGGACAGGGGGTAAACAAGAGACCCAGTACTTC. It yields the protein CASSRGTGGKQETQYF.

The rearrangement links TRBV6-1 to TRBJ1-1; TRBD1 aligns across 7 bases. V was clipped by 4 bases and J by 0 bases; unmatched bases: 8. The CDR3 loop spans 16 amino acids. The germline V gene encodes CDR1 MNHNS and CDR2 SASEGT. DNA of the CDR3: TGTGCCAGCAGTGCATACTTGGGACAGATGAACACTGAAGCTTTCTTT. Its translation is CASSAYLGQMNTEAFF.

This clonotype was observed many times. The V call is TRBV12-3 or TRBV12-4, the J call TRBJ2-7; 8 nucleotides line up with TRBD1. This CDR3 spans 14 amino acids. Losses at the gene ends were 5 bases for V and 3 bases for J; bases not matched to a gene: 6. The CDR3 here is CASSPPGGFYEQYF. The CDR3 DNA is TGTGCCAGCAGTCCCCCAGGGGGCTTCTACGAGCAGTACTTC.

There are many counts of this clonotype. V usage is TRBV2 and J usage is TRBJ1-6; the D is unclear. Trimming removed 2 bases at V and 0 bases at J, with 8 bases between. CDR3 length equals 16 residues. Germline V gene data show CDR1 as SNHLY and CDR2 as FYNNEI. CDR3 coding DNA: TGTGCCAGCAGTGAAAGGAGAAGCTCCTATAATTCACCCCTCCACTTT. Translating it yields CASSERRSSYNSPLHF.

This clonotype was recorded at least ten times. The gene calls are TRBV7-8 and TRBJ1-2; D might be TRBD1 (5 bases). The CDR3 contains 15 residues. V was shortened by 5 bases and J by 7 bases, with 20 bases between the two germline ends. CDR1 is SGHVS, CDR2 FQNEAQ, per germline. The CDR3 spells CASSQSQGMESGYTF. The CDR3 DNA sequence: TGTGCCAGCAGCCAGTCGCAGGGTATGGAATCTGGCTACACCTTC.

This clonotype occurred a few times. The rearrangement joins TRBV20-1 to TRBJ1-2; the match to TRBD1 covers 8 bases. V lost 7 bases to trimming and J lost 0 bases; unmatched junction nucleotides: 7. The CDR3 has 14 amino acids. Germline V CDR1 and CDR2: DFQATT, SNEGSKA (reference sequence). CDR3: CSGRGQASNYGYTF. The CDR3 bases are TGCAGTGGAAGGGGACAGGCCTCTAACTATGGCTACACCTTC.

In its sample, this clonotype was seen many times. The gene calls are TRBV28 and TRBJ1-2, with D maybe TRBD1 (6 bases). Looked up from germline, CDR1 is MDHEN and CDR2 is SYDVKM. V was clipped by 1 base and J by 8 bases, with 11 bases between them. The CDR3 sequence is 13 residues long. CDR3 sequence: CASSLSGAKGYTF. The CDR3 region has the DNA TGTGCCAGCAGTTTATCGGGGGCTAAGGGCTACACCTTC.

About this clonotype: Germline is not matched at one junction end, which may reflect a read error. The rearrangement links TRBV7-2 to TRBJ2-6; D possibly corresponds to TRBD1 (5 bases). The V gene's germline CDR1 is SGHTA and CDR2 FQGNSA. This CDR3 is 17 amino acids long. CDR3 nucleotide sequence: TGTGCCAGCAGCTTAGTGGTGGTCAGCTCTGGGGCCAACGTCCCGACTTTC. Its translation: CASSLVVVSSGANVPTF.

This rearrangement joins TRBV6-1 to TRBJ1-5, with 10 bases fitting TRBD1. The CDR3 covers 16 residues. The V and J ends lost 6 bases and 7 bases, in that order; junction bases with no gene match: 12. Germline CDR1 is MNHNS and CDR2 is SASEGT. The CDR3 loop is CASSTMDRGGGQPQHF. The CDR3, as DNA: TGTGCCAGCAGCACCATGGACAGGGGGGGGGGCCAGCCCCAGCATTTT.